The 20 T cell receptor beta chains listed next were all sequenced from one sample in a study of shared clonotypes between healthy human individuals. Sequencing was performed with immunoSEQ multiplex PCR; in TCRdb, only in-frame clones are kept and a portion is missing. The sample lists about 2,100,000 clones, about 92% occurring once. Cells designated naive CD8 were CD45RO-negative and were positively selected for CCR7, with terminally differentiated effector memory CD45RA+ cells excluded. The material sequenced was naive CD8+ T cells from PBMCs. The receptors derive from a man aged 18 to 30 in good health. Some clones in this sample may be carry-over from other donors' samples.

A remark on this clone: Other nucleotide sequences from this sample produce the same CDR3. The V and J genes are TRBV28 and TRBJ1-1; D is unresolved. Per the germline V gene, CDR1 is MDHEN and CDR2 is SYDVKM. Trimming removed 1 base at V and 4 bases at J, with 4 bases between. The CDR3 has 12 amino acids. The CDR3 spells CASSLSGTEAFF. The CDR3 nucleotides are TGTGCCAGCAGTTTATCAGGCACTGAAGCTTTCTTT.

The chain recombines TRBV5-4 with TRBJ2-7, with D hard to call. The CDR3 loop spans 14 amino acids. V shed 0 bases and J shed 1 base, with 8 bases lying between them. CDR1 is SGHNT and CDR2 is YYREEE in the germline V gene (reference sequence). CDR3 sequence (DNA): TGTGCCAGCAGCTTGGGTGGGAAATCCTACGAGCAGTACTTC. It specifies CASSLGGKSYEQYF.

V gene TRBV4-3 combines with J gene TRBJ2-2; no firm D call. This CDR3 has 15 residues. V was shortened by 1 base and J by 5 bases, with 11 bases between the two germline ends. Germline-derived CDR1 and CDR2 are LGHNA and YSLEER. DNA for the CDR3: TGCGCCAGCAGCCAAGTTTGGGCGGAGACCGGGGAGCTGTTTTTT. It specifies CASSQVWAETGELFF.

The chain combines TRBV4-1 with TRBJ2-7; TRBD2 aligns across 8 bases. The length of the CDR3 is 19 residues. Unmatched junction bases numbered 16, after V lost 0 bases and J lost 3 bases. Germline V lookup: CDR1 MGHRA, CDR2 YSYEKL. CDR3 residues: CASSQEPLGGAGVDYEQYF. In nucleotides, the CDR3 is TGCGCCAGCAGCCAAGAGCCCCTTGGTGGAGCGGGAGTTGACTACGAGCAGTACTTC.

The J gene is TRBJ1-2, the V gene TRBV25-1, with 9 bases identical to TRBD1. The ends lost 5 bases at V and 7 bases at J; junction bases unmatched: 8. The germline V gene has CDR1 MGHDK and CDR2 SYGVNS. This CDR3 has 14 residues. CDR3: CASSSDRGRGGYTF. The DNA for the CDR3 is TGTGCCAGCAGTTCGGACAGGGGAAGGGGTGGCTACACCTTC.

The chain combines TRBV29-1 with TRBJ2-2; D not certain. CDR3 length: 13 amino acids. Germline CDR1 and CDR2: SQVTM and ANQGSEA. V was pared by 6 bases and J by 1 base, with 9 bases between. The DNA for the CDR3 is TGCAGCGTGAGGACGGTGAACACCGGGGAGCTGTTTTTT. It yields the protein CSVRTVNTGELFF.

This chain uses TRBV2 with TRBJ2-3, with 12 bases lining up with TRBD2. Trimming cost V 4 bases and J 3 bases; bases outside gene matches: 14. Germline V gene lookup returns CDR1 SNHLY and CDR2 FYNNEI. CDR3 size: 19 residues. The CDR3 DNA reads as TGTGCCAGCAGTGTGCGGAGACTAGCGGGAGTGAGAGGGACAGATACGCAGTATTTT. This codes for CASSVRRLAGVRGTDTQYF.

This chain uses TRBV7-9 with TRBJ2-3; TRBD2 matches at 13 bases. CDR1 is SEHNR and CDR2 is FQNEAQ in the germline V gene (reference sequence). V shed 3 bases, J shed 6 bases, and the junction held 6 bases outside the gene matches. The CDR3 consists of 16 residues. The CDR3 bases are TGTGCCAGCAGCTTTGGGACTAGCGGGGTTCATGATACGCAGTATTTT. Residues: CASSFGTSGVHDTQYF.

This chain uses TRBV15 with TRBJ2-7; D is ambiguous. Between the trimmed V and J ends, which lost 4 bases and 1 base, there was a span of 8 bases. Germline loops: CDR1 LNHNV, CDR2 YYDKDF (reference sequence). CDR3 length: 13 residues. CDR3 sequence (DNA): TGTGCCACCAGCAATGGCTGGTCCTACGAGCAGTACTTC. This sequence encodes CATSNGWSYEQYF.

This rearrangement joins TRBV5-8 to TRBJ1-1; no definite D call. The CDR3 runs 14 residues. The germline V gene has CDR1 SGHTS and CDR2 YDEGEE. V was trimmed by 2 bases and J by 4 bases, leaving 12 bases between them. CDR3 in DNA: TGTGCCAGCAGCTTTCTTGTCAATCCCACTGAAGCTTTCTTT. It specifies CASSFLVNPTEAFF. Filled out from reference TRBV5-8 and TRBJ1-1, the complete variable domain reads EAGVTQSPTHLIKTRGQQATLRCSPISGHTSVYWYQQALGLGLQFLLWYDEGEERNRGNFPPRFSGRQFPNYSSELNVNALELEDSALYLCASSFLVNPTEAFFGQGTRLTVV.

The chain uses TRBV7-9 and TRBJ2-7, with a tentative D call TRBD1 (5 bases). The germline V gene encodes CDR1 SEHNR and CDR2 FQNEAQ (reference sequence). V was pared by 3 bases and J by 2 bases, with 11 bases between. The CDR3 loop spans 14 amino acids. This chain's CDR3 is CASSFLGPAYEQYF. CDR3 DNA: TGTGCCAGCAGCTTCCTGGGGCCGGCCTACGAGCAGTACTTC.

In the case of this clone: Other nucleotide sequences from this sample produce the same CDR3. CDR3 bases: TGCGCCAGCAGCCAAGGTACAAATTCCTACGAGCAGTACTTC. This codes for CASSQGTNSYEQYF. The V call is TRBV4-3, the J call TRBJ2-7; the D is unclear. Germline values: CDR1 LGHNA, CDR2 YSLEER. The CDR3 consists of 14 residues. V was trimmed by 1 base and J by 1 base, leaving 8 bases between them.

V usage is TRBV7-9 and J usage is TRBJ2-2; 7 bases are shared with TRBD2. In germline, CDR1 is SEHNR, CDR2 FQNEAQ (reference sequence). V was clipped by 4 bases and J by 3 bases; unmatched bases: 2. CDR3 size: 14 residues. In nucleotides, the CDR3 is TGTGCCAGCAGCTCTCTAGCGGACACCGGGGAGCTGTTTTTT. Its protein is CASSSLADTGELFF.

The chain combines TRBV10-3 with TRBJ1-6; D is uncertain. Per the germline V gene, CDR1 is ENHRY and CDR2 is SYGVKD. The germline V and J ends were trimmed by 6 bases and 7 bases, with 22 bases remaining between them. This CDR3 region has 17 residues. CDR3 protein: CAIRPQLSSGKNSPLHF. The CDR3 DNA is TGTGCCATCAGACCGCAATTAAGTTCGGGGAAAAATTCACCCCTCCACTTT.

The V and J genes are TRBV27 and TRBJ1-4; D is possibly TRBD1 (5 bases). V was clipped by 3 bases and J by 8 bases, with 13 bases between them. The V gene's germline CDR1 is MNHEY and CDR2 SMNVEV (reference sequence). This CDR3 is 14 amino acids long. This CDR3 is CASSFWQGSEKLFF. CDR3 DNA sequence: TGTGCCAGCAGTTTTTGGCAGGGTTCCGAAAAACTGTTTTTT.

The CDR3 protein is CASSLIAGGDEQFF. Written as DNA, the CDR3 is TGTGCCAGCAGCTTGATAGCGGGAGGGGATGAGCAGTTCTTC. This sequence joins TRBV11-2 and TRBJ2-1; 11 bases are shared with TRBD2. This CDR3 has 14 amino acids. Trimming at V came to 3 bases and at J to 8 bases, leaving 3 bases not matched to a gene. CDR1 is SGHAT and CDR2 is FQNNGV in the germline V gene.

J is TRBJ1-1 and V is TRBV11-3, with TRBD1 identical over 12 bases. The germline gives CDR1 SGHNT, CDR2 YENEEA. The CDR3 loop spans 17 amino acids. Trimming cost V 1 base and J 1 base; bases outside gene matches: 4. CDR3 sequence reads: CASSLGGTGGWNTEAFF. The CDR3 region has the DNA TGTGCCAGCAGCTTAGGCGGGACAGGGGGCTGGAACACTGAAGCTTTCTTT.

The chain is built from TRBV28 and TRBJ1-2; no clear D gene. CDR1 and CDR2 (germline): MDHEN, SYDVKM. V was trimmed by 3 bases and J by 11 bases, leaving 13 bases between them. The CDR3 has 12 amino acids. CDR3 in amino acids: CASSFWESLYTF. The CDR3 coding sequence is TGTGCCAGCAGTTTTTGGGAGAGCCTTTACACCTTC.

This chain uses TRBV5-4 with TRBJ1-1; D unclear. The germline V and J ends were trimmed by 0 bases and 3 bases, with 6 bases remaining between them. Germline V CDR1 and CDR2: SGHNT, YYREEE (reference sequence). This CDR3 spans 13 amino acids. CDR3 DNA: TGTGCCAGCAGCTTGGACGGGCACACTGAAGCTTTCTTT. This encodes CASSLDGHTEAFF.

The CDR3 protein is CASTPRQGSYNEQFF. CDR3 nucleotide sequence: TGTGCCAGCACCCCGAGACAGGGCTCCTACAATGAGCAGTTCTTC. V is TRBV7-9 and J is TRBJ2-1; 7 bases are a match to TRBD1. V was clipped by 7 bases and J by 0 bases; unmatched bases: 6. The germline gives CDR1 SEHNR, CDR2 FQNEAQ (reference sequence). This CDR3 has 15 residues. Drawing the rest from reference TRBV7-9 and TRBJ2-1, the complete variable domain is DTGVSQNPRHKITKRGQNVTFRCDPISEHNRLYWYRQTLGQGPEFLTYFQNEAQLEKSRLLSDRFSAERPKGSFSTLEIQRTEQGDSAMYLCASTPRQGSYNEQFFGPGTRLTVL.